These 27 T cell receptor beta chains were all obtained from the same sample, sequenced in a study of T-cell reconstitution after alpha-beta-depleted transplantation in children. The authors prepared the TCRbeta library with unique molecular identifiers. TCRdb independently ran MiXCR on the PCR reads; one entry per CDR3 protein. The sample comprises roughly 590,000 distinct CDR3 sequences, 16% of which are singletons, and 1.1% rests with the top ten. The sequencing here drew on PBMCs from the stem cell graft donor, taken from the stem cell graft. The receptors stem from a human donor who donated a stem cell graft to a child with acute myeloid leukemia.

This clonotype was observed many times. The chain carries TRBV6-5 and TRBJ1-6; TRBD1 agrees at 9 bases. Germline V gene data show CDR1 as MNHEY and CDR2 as SVGAGI. V lost 10 bases and J lost 9; bases outside the gene matches: 4. The CDR3 has 12 residues. The CDR3 sequence: CATGQGGSPLHF. The CDR3 region has the DNA TGTGCCACGGGACAGGGCGGTTCACCCCTCCACTTT.

This clonotype was seen repeatedly, ten times or more. The chain joins TRBV20-1 to TRBJ2-3; 7 bases align to TRBD1. The V gene's germline CDR1 is DFQATT and CDR2 SNEGSKA (reference sequence). J was trimmed by 0 bases and V by 3 bases; bases with no gene match: 6. The CDR3 extends over 15 amino acids. DNA for the CDR3: TGCAGTGCTAGCCTGATCAGGGGGAGCACAGATACGCAGTATTTT. The encoded protein is CSASLIRGSTDTQYF.

This clonotype was counted at least ten times. The chain recombines TRBV29-1 with TRBJ1-1; a possible D gene is TRBD1 (6 bases). The germline V gene encodes CDR1 SQVTM and CDR2 ANQGSEA. The CDR3 totals 17 residues. V gave up 6 bases and J gave up 2 bases, with 25 bases separating them. This CDR3 is CSVNPAGWEGVNTEAFF. DNA of the CDR3: TGCAGCGTGAATCCGGCAGGATGGGAGGGGGTAAACACTGAAGCTTTCTTT.

The CDR3 loop is CSASRDRRFYEQYF. The CDR3 nucleotides are TGCAGTGCTTCCCGGGACAGACGTTTCTACGAGCAGTACTTC. The rearrangement links TRBV20-1 to TRBJ2-7; 7 bases are a match to TRBD1. CDR1 and CDR2 from the germline V gene are DFQATT and SNEGSKA (reference sequence). This CDR3 contains 14 residues. The ends lost 5 bases at V and 3 bases at J; junction bases unmatched: 10.

This clonotype was counted a few times. The chain recombines TRBV21-1 with TRBJ2-1; TRBD2 was called by the table and not checked on the DNA. TRBV21-1 is described as a pseudogene. The CDR3 contains 13 residues. CDR3 DNA: TGTGCCAGCAGCAAAGGAGGGTACGATGAGCAGTTCTTC. Translated: CASSKGGYDEQFF.

There are a few counts of this clonotype. The chain uses TRBV5-1 and TRBJ2-3; TRBD2 agrees at 10 bases. Trimming removed 0 bases from V and 9 bases from J; junction bases left unmatched: 10. This CDR3 has 16 residues. CDR1 is SGHRS and CDR2 is YFSETQ in the germline V gene. The CDR3 DNA reads as TGCGCCAGCAGCTTGGAGTTAGCGGGGGGACCTTTGACGCAGTATTTT. Translated: CASSLELAGGPLTQYF.

The chain joins TRBV7-2 to TRBJ1-2; D may be TRBD1 (5 bases). CDR1 is SGHTA and CDR2 is FQGNSA in the germline V gene. V was pared by 1 base and J by 3 bases, with 9 bases between. CDR3 length: 14 amino acids. CDR3 DNA sequence: TGTGCCAGCAGCTTAGTAACAGGCGACTATGGCTACACCTTC. This translates into CASSLVTGDYGYTF.

This clonotype occurred many times. The chain recombines TRBV20-1 with TRBJ1-2; D remains ambiguous. The V gene lost 3 bases and the J gene lost 3 bases, with 5 bases spanning the gap. CDR3 length equals 11 residues. CDR1 is DFQATT, CDR2 SNEGSKA, per germline (reference sequence). CDR3: CSASGDYGYTF. The CDR3 nucleotides are TGCAGTGCTAGCGGGGACTATGGCTACACCTTC.

This clonotype appeared a few times. The V gene is TRBV5-1, the J gene TRBJ2-7; D may match TRBD1 or TRBD2 (7 bases each). Germline-derived CDR1 and CDR2 are SGHRS and YFSETQ. Trimming took 4 bases from V and 4 from J, leaving 30 bases between them. CDR3 length equals 19 residues. The CDR3 nucleotides are TGCGCCAGCAGCCTGAGGGCAGGGACTATGGGGACAGCCAAATACGAGCAGTACTTC. Residues: CASSLRAGTMGTAKYEQYF.

This clonotype was seen more than once but under ten times. The chain combines TRBV7-2 with TRBJ2-5; weak D call: TRBD2 (6 bases). V dropped 2 bases and J dropped 7 bases, with 14 bases sitting between them. Per germline, CDR1 SGHTA and CDR2 FQGNSA. CDR3 size: 14 residues. The CDR3 sequence: CASSLRQLGGTQYF. The CDR3 bases are TGTGCCAGCAGCTTAAGACAGCTCGGGGGGACCCAGTACTTC. Using reference TRBV7-2 and TRBJ2-5 for the parts outside the CDR3, the full variable domain is GAGVSQSPSNKVTEKGKDVELRCDPISGHTALYWYRQSLGQGLEFLIYFQGNSAPDKSGLPSDRFSAERTGGSVSTLTIQRTQQEDSAVYLCASSLRQLGGTQYFGPGTRLLVL.

The J gene is TRBJ2-7, the V gene TRBV7-2; TRBD2 aligns across 14 bases. V was clipped by 3 bases and J by 2 bases; unmatched bases: 0. The CDR3 length is 15 residues. Per germline, CDR1 SGHTA and CDR2 FQGNSA. The chain's CDR3 is CASSLTSGGAYEQYF. In DNA form, the CDR3 reads TGTGCCAGCAGCTTGACTAGCGGGGGGGCCTACGAGCAGTACTTC. Variable domain in full (rest from reference TRBV7-2 and TRBJ2-7): GAGVSQSPSNKVTEKGKDVELRCDPISGHTALYWYRQSLGQGLEFLIYFQGNSAPDKSGLPSDRFSAERTGGSVSTLTIQRTQQEDSAVYLCASSLTSGGAYEQYFGPGTRLTVT.

J is TRBJ2-1 and V is TRBV27; D not certain. The germline V gene encodes CDR1 MNHEY and CDR2 SMNVEV (reference sequence). Between the trimmed V and J ends, which lost 6 bases and 8 bases, there was a span of 14 bases. The CDR3 contains 13 residues. In DNA form, the CDR3 reads TGTGCCAGCAGCCCCCGGAGACCGGATGAGCAGTTCTTC. Translation gives CASSPRRPDEQFF.

This clonotype was picked up many times. The chain employs TRBV10-3 and TRBJ2-5; the D is unclear. CDR3 length equals 15 residues. Per germline, CDR1 ENHRY and CDR2 SYGVKD. Deletions cut 6 bases from V and 4 bases from J, with 18 bases between. The chain's CDR3 is CAISAPGWKGETQYF. The CDR3 coding sequence is TGTGCCATCAGCGCTCCGGGCTGGAAGGGAGAGACCCAGTACTTC.

The sample holds a few counts of this clonotype. The V gene is TRBV27, the J gene TRBJ2-5; D might be TRBD2 (6 bases). From germline, CDR1 is MNHEY and CDR2 SMNVEV (reference sequence). V dropped 3 bases and J dropped 5 bases, with 19 bases sitting between them. The CDR3 has 16 amino acids. In DNA, the CDR3 is TGTGCCAGCAGTTTCTCCGGGACCCCCCGGGGGGAGACCCAGTACTTC. Amino acids: CASSFSGTPRGETQYF.

This clonotype was seen many times. V and J are TRBV6-6 and TRBJ1-1; D perhaps matches TRBD1 (5 bases). V dropped 6 bases and J dropped 4 bases, with 12 bases sitting between them. Looked up from germline, CDR1 is MNHNY and CDR2 is SVGAGI (reference sequence). This CDR3 contains 13 residues. In DNA, the CDR3 is TGTGCCAGCAGCCCCTGGGGGGGCACTGAAGCTTTCTTT. The encoded protein is CASSPWGGTEAFF.

This clonotype was detected only a few times. The V gene is TRBV12-3 or TRBV12-4, the J gene TRBJ1-2; 11 bases line up with TRBD1. This CDR3 comprises 16 residues. The J segment lost 3 bases and the V segment lost 6 bases, leaving 9 bases of the junction unmatched. This chain's CDR3 is CASSFSGTGGYYGYTF. The CDR3 DNA reads as TGTGCCAGCAGCTTCTCCGGGACAGGGGGATACTATGGCTACACCTTC.

The chain couples TRBV7-9 to TRBJ1-2; 7 bases align to TRBD1. Trimming at V came to 8 bases and at J to 8 bases, leaving 14 bases not matched to a gene. This CDR3 comprises 14 residues. Germline-derived CDR1 and CDR2 are SEHNR and FQNEAQ (reference sequence). The CDR3 reads CASRPLRQGGGYTF. CDR3 DNA sequence: TGTGCCAGCCGACCCTTAAGACAGGGCGGAGGCTACACCTTC.

This clonotype was seen a few times. The chain is built from TRBV5-1 and TRBJ2-1; 7 bases match TRBD1. The CDR3 consists of 13 residues. The junction had 10 bases not matched to a gene; V was cut back by 9 bases and J by 7 bases. Germline CDR1 is SGHRS and CDR2 is YFSETQ. As DNA, the CDR3 is TGCGCCACCTCTGACAGGGTGACGAATGAGCAGTTCTTC. Translated: CATSDRVTNEQFF.

This clonotype was seen ten or more times. This chain links TRBV5-6 with TRBJ2-7, with a weak D call TRBD1 (6 bases). The CDR3 spans 13 residues. Germline values: CDR1 SGHDT, CDR2 YYEEEE. V was pared by 4 bases and J by 3 bases, with 11 bases between. The CDR3 spells CASSRSGDYEQYF. The DNA for the CDR3 is TGTGCCAGCAGCAGATCAGGGGACTACGAGCAGTACTTC. The full variable domain, in which reference TRBV5-6 and TRBJ2-7 provide the parts outside the CDR3, is DAGVTQSPTHLIKTRGQQVTLRCSPKSGHDTVSWYQQALGQGPQFIFQYYEEEERQRGNFPDRFSGHQFPNYSSELNVNALLLGDSALYLCASSRSGDYEQYFGPGTRLTVT.

The gene calls are TRBV20-1 and TRBJ2-5; 7 positions agree with TRBD1. V gave up 1 base and J gave up 3 bases; unmatched junction bases: 8. Germline CDR1 reads DFQATT; CDR2 reads SNEGSKA (reference sequence). The CDR3 runs to 15 residues. The CDR3, as DNA: TGCAGTGCTAGAGCTCCTGGGACAGAAAAAGAGACCCAGTACTTC. Translated: CSARAPGTEKETQYF.

In this sample, this clonotype turned up many times. The V and J genes are TRBV29-1 and TRBJ1-1, with TRBD1 matching over 10 bases. The CDR3 totals 11 residues. Germline trimming cut 6 bases from V and 11 bases from J; bases unmatched to any gene: 6. Germline values: CDR1 SQVTM, CDR2 ANQGSEA. CDR3 loop: CSVGTGERAFF. The CDR3 DNA is TGCAGCGTCGGGACAGGGGAGCGGGCTTTCTTT.

The DNA for the CDR3 is TGTGCCAGCAGCTTAGCAGGTCCCACGAATGAGCAGTTCTTC. Translation gives CASSLAGPTNEQFF. The V and J genes are TRBV7-2 and TRBJ2-1; the D is unclear. Trimming shortened V by 0 bases and J by 7 bases, and 10 bases separated the two germline ends. CDR1 is SGHTA and CDR2 is FQGNSA in the germline V gene. The CDR3 covers 14 residues.

The chain combines TRBV6-5 with TRBJ2-2; no clear D gene. The germline CDR1 and CDR2 sequences are MNHEY and SVGAGI. V lost 2 bases and J lost 5, with 12 bases in between. CDR3 length: 15 residues. CDR3 sequence (DNA): TGTGCCAGCAGTTACGAAACGGTGAAGACCGGGGAGCTGTTTTTT. It translates to CASSYETVKTGELFF.

In this sample, this clonotype turned up a few times. The rearrangement uses TRBV20-1 and TRBJ2-5; unclear D gene. Per germline, CDR1 DFQATT and CDR2 SNEGSKA (reference sequence). The CDR3 loop spans 13 amino acids. V shed 0 bases and J shed 5 bases, with 10 bases lying between them. This chain's CDR3 is CSAREGNLETQYF. The DNA for the CDR3 is TGCAGTGCTAGAGAGGGGAACTTGGAGACCCAGTACTTC.

This clonotype came up a few times. The DNA for the CDR3 is TGTGCCAGCAGGACGGGCAGGCAGAACACTGAAGCTTTCTTT. This codes for CASRTGRQNTEAFF. V gene TRBV7-9 combines with J gene TRBJ1-1; D ambiguous. V lost 6 bases to trimming and J lost 1 base, with 12 bases between them. The V gene's germline CDR1 is SEHNR and CDR2 FQNEAQ (reference sequence). The CDR3 runs to 14 residues.

The rearrangement uses TRBV11-2 and TRBJ2-3; 11 positions agree with TRBD2. V trimming: 1 base; J trimming: 3 bases; junction bases outside the gene matches: 9. CDR3 size: 18 residues. Germline V gene lookup returns CDR1 SGHAT and CDR2 FQNNGV. CDR3 nucleotide sequence: TGTGCCAGCAGCTTAGTAGGGCCCCTAGCGGGGGGTACAGATACGCAGTATTTT. Protein: CASSLVGPLAGGTDTQYF. The full variable domain, its missing parts supplied by reference TRBV11-2 and TRBJ2-3, is EAGVAQSPRYKIIEKRQSVAFWCNPISGHATLYWYQQILGQGPKLLIQFQNNGVVDDSQLPKDRFSAERLKGVDSTLKIQPAKLEDSAVYLCASSLVGPLAGGTDTQYFGPGTRLTVL.

In its sample, this clonotype was seen a few times. This chain connects TRBV11-2 to TRBJ2-2, with TRBD2 identical over 9 bases. Germline CDR1 is SGHAT and CDR2 is FQNNGV. The V segment lost 5 bases and the J segment 6 bases; nucleotides outside the gene matches: 7. The CDR3 covers 15 residues. CDR3 in DNA: TGTGCCAGCAGCCGCCTAGCGGGGCATGCCGGGGAGCTGTTTTTT. It specifies CASSRLAGHAGELFF.